These 9 T cell receptor beta chains were sequenced from one sample in a study of T cell responses to AZD1222 COVID-19 vaccine. Repertoires were generated with immunoSEQ multiplex PCR, while TCRdb's copy carries only in-frame clones and drops some. Of roughly 120,000 clones in the sample, over 75% are singletons; the top ten hold approximately 1.1%. The sequenced sample was peripheral blood, obtained on day 0 of AZD1222 vaccination. The receptors derive from an adult in good health.

This clone came up a few times. This chain links TRBV4-1 with TRBJ1-4; the D is unclear. V dropped 4 bases and J dropped 10 bases, with 10 bases sitting between them. The CDR3 has 12 residues. Germline V CDR1 and CDR2: MGHRA, YSYEKL. CDR3 in DNA: TGCGCCAGCAGCCCCCTGCTTGGAAAACTGTTTTTT. Its protein product is CASSPLLGKLFF.

V gene TRBV6-5 combines with J gene TRBJ1-2; D perhaps matches TRBD1 (5 bases). The germline V gene encodes CDR1 MNHEY and CDR2 SVGAGI. Trimming took 8 bases from V and 6 from J, leaving 19 bases between them. CDR3 length: 14 residues. CDR3 loop: CASGVLGGRDGYTF. In DNA form, the CDR3 reads TGTGCCAGCGGAGTCCTCGGGGGAAGGGATGGCTACACCTTC.

This chain links TRBV18 with TRBJ1-2; D is perhaps TRBD1 (5 bases). Germline loops: CDR1 KGHSH, CDR2 LQKENI. The CDR3 has 14 amino acids. The ends were cut back, 1 base at V and 4 bases at J, with 10 bases in the middle. The CDR3 DNA is TGTGCCAGCTCACCACGACAGCCCTCCTATGGCTACACCTTC. It specifies CASSPRQPSYGYTF.

The CDR3 sequence is CATSGGQGAILNTGELFF. The CDR3 DNA reads TGTGCCACCAGTGGAGGACAGGGGGCCATCTTGAACACCGGGGAGCTGTTTTTT. J is TRBJ2-2 and V is TRBV24-1; TRBD1 agrees at 11 bases. CDR3 length: 18 residues. Trimming cost V 5 bases and J 1 base; bases outside gene matches: 8. Looked up from germline, CDR1 is KGHDR and CDR2 is SFDVKD.

The genes are TRBV27 and TRBJ1-6; D not certain. V gave up 7 bases and J gave up 9 bases, with 16 bases separating them. The CDR3 is 14 amino acids. Germline values: CDR1 MNHEY, CDR2 SMNVEV (reference sequence). In nucleotides, the CDR3 is TGTGCCAGCACCGTGAGTGTGCTGGGTTCACCCCTCCACTTT. It translates to CASTVSVLGSPLHF.

The rearrangement joins TRBV20-1 to TRBJ2-1, with D hard to call. The CDR3 consists of 11 residues. Per germline, CDR1 DFQATT and CDR2 SNEGSKA (reference sequence). The V gene lost 3 bases and the J gene lost 4 bases, with 4 bases spanning the gap. The CDR3 DNA is TGCAGTGCTAGCCCATACAATGAGCAGTTCTTC. Translated, it gives CSASPYNEQFF.

V and J are TRBV5-5 and TRBJ1-2, with D tentatively TRBD1 (6 bases). V gave up 4 bases and J gave up 3 bases, with 13 bases separating them. The CDR3 totals 14 residues. CDR1 is SGHKS and CDR2 is YYEKEE in the germline V gene (reference sequence). CDR3 DNA: TGTGCCAGCAGCCGTCAGACAGGACACTATGGCTACACCTTC. It translates to CASSRQTGHYGYTF.

This clone has just a few counts. V is TRBV2 and J is TRBJ1-5, with D perhaps TRBD1 (6 bases). This CDR3 is 14 amino acids long. Trimming stripped 0 bases from V and 7 bases from J, with 10 bases between. CDR1 is SNHLY, CDR2 FYNNEI, per germline. The CDR3 spells CASSEAAGEQPQHF. CDR3 sequence (DNA): TGTGCCAGCAGTGAAGCAGCAGGGGAACAGCCCCAGCATTTT.

This clone was observed once. The junction departs from germline at one end; a sequencing error may be responsible. The V gene is TRBV11-2, the J gene TRBJ1-1; D remains unclear. The CDR3 length is 15 residues. Looked up from germline, CDR1 is SGHAT and CDR2 is FQNNGV. This CDR3 reads CASSPHLGANAEAFF. The CDR3 DNA follows: TGTGCCAGCAGCCCTCACCTCGGAGCGAACGCTGAAGCTTTCTTT.